This T cell receptor beta chain appears in the sequencing data of a study of shared T cell receptors in the human thymus. This CDR3 region has 18 residues. CDR1 LGHNA and CDR2 YSLEER come from the germline V gene. Trimming removed 0 bases at V and 0 bases at J, with 15 bases between. Only in-frame clones appear in the TCRdb table, and some are missing; sequencing was by immunoSEQ multiplex PCR. The sample yields hundreds of thousands of clones, roughly 86% seen once. These sequences were also reported in another study, on human thymus T cells.

The sample taken for sequencing was thymocytes. The sequence was obtained from a boy in the first two years of life with a congenital heart defect. The V and J genes are TRBV4-3 and TRBJ1-5; D perhaps matches TRBD1 (5 bases). In DNA, the CDR3 is TGCGCCAGCAGCCAAGAAGCAGCGGGGGAGAATAGCAATCAGCCCCAGCATTTT. Translated, it gives CASSQEAAGENSNQPQHF.